These 12 T cell receptor beta chains share one sample of origin, sequenced in a study of T cells after yellow fever vaccination. TCRdb redid the calling of the 5' RACE reads with MiXCR, one entry per CDR3 protein. The table records fewer than 150,000 distinct CDR3 sequences, approximately 7.1% of them present only once. This material consisted of CD4+ T cells sorted from PBMCs, taken roughly 45 days after the first yellow fever vaccination. The receptors were gathered from a man aged 18 to 29 who received the YFV17D yellow fever vaccine.

This clonotype showed up many times. The genes are TRBV4-1 and TRBJ2-7; D possibly uses TRBD1 or TRBD2 (5 bases each). Germline CDR1 is MGHRA and CDR2 is YSYEKL. The CDR3 is 13 residues long. Trimming cost V 4 bases and J 7 bases, with 14 bases left between them. The CDR3 DNA sequence: TGCGCCAGCAGCCGTGGGGGTTTGGGGGAGCAGTACTTC. Translation gives CASSRGGLGEQYF.

At least ten counts were recorded for this clonotype. The chain combines TRBV19 with TRBJ2-1, with D uncertain. This CDR3 region has 15 residues. V was cut by 4 bases and J by 3 bases, with 13 bases left in between. Germline V CDR1 and CDR2: LNHDA, SQIVND (reference sequence). Here the CDR3 reads CASSTGYSFYNEQFF. CDR3 in DNA: TGTGCCAGTAGTACAGGCTACAGCTTCTACAATGAGCAGTTCTTC.

This clonotype has at least ten counts. The rearrangement joins TRBV4-1 to TRBJ1-2; the match to TRBD1 covers 8 bases. Losses at the gene ends were 3 bases for V and 4 bases for J; bases not matched to a gene: 7. CDR3 length equals 15 residues. Germline values: CDR1 MGHRA, CDR2 YSYEKL. The CDR3 region is CASSQQDRVGYGYTF. In DNA form, the CDR3 reads TGCGCCAGCAGCCAGCAGGACAGGGTGGGCTATGGCTACACCTTC.

This clonotype has a handful of counts. The chain joins TRBV12-3 or TRBV12-4 to TRBJ1-6; D gene uncertain. This CDR3 spans 14 amino acids. V lost 5 bases, J lost 7 bases, and 12 bases lay in between. The CDR3 region is CASSPGGKNSPLHF. The CDR3 nucleotides are TGTGCCAGCAGTCCCGGCGGAAAGAATTCACCCCTCCACTTT.

This clonotype has at least ten counts. The V call is TRBV19, the J call TRBJ2-4; D gene ambiguous. This CDR3 contains 13 residues. V lost 7 bases and J lost 6, with 13 bases in between. Germline CDR1 is LNHDA and CDR2 is SQIVND (reference sequence). DNA for the CDR3: TGTGCCAGTACCGGAACACACGGAAACATTCAGTACTTC. It is translated as CASTGTHGNIQYF.

The chain employs TRBV28 and TRBJ1-1; maybe TRBD1 (6 bases). Germline CDR1 MDHEN, CDR2 SYDVKM. The germline V and J ends were trimmed by 11 bases and 4 bases, with 17 bases remaining between them. This CDR3 is 13 amino acids long. CDR3 amino acids: CAGRGGAGTEAFF. The DNA of the CDR3 is TGTGCCGGACGGGGGGGCGCGGGCACTGAAGCTTTCTTT.

Ten or more counts support this clonotype. This chain connects TRBV29-1 to TRBJ2-5; D unresolved. V was cut by 7 bases and J by 0 bases, with 15 bases left in between. This CDR3 region has 14 residues. Per germline, CDR1 SQVTM and CDR2 ANQGSEA. The CDR3 DNA is TGCAGCGCCATCGCGGACGGATACCAAGAGACCCAGTACTTC. Translation: CSAIADGYQETQYF.

This clonotype was detected many times. V usage is TRBV4-2 and J usage is TRBJ2-5; no clear D. Germline CDR1 and CDR2: LGHNA and YNFKEQ. V lost 0 bases and J lost 5, with 7 bases in between. The CDR3 contains 13 residues. CDR3 protein: CASSQDPRETQYF. Here the CDR3 DNA reads TGTGCCAGCAGCCAAGATCCGAGGGAGACCCAGTACTTC.

At least ten counts were recorded for this clonotype. This rearrangement joins TRBV7-9 to TRBJ1-2; D is unclear. Germline-derived CDR1 and CDR2 are SEHNR and FQNEAQ (reference sequence). The CDR3 consists of 11 residues. Trimming took off 2 bases at V and 8 bases at J, with 6 bases between the two ends. CDR3 residues: CASSLKGGYTF. DNA of the CDR3: TGTGCCAGCAGCTTAAAAGGCGGCTACACCTTC.

The sample holds many counts of this clonotype. The chain combines TRBV6-6 with TRBJ1-1; a weak D match, TRBD1 (5 bases). Germline-derived CDR1 and CDR2 are MNHNY and SVGAGI (reference sequence). The CDR3 runs 12 residues. The DNA of the CDR3 is TGTGTAGGGGAGGGGAACAATGGTGAAGCTTTCTTT. It is translated as CVGEGNNGEAFF.

This clonotype was observed a few times. The chain joins TRBV7-3 to TRBJ2-5; TRBD2 aligns across 15 bases. Germline V gene lookup returns CDR1 SGHTA and CDR2 FQGTGA. After removal of 5 bases from V and 3 bases from J, the junction contained 4 bases not matched to a gene. This CDR3 contains 16 residues. CDR3 DNA sequence: TGTGCCAGCAGCCGGGGACTAGCGGGGGGTAAAGAGACCCAGTACTTC. Protein product: CASSRGLAGGKETQYF.

This clonotype was seen at least ten times. The V call is TRBV7-2, the J call TRBJ2-3; D remains ambiguous. Deletions cut 0 bases from V and 1 base from J, with 8 bases between. Germline V lookup: CDR1 SGHTA, CDR2 FQGNSA. The CDR3 is 15 residues long. CDR3: CASSLAGPGTDTQYF. The DNA for the CDR3 is TGTGCCAGCAGCTTAGCTGGGCCCGGCACAGATACGCAGTATTTT.